These T cell receptor beta chains were read from a single sample in a study of cytomegalovirus exposure and HLA in healthy donors. Clones were sequenced by immunoSEQ multiplex PCR, and TCRdb holds only the in-frame ones, with some missing. The sample consists of fewer than 200,000 clones, about 85% of them appearing once. Sequenced input: PBMCs. The receptors were sampled from a man between 18 and 29 years old in good health and CMV-seropositive. CDR3s include the opening cysteine and the closing phenylalanine or tryptophan. The D gene is left open where the match is weak. Expanded clones get a size class; other rows say once, few or many, or leave the size out.

D gene	V gene	clone size	J gene	CDR3 protein	CDR3 DNA
NA	TRBV5-4	NA	TRBJ1-1	CASTWAGRGSTEAFF	TGTGCCAGCACCTGGGCGGGGAGGGGATCCACTGAAGCTTTCTTT
TRBD1	TRBV19	NA	TRBJ1-1	CASRHLGQGNTEAFF	TGTGCCAGCCGTCATCTCGGACAGGGCAACACTGAAGCTTTCTTT
NA	TRBV7-6	NA	TRBJ1-3	CASSDRTDSGNTIYF	TGTGCCAGCAGCGACCGGACAGACTCTGGAAACACCATATATTTT
NA	TRBV6-6	many	TRBJ2-2	CASTQVSDSTGELFF	TGTGCCAGCACCCAGGTTTCGGACAGCACCGGGGAGCTGTTTTTT
NA	TRBV5-1	NA	TRBJ1-1	CASSLEGRDTEAFF	TGCGCCAGCAGCCTCGAAGGGCGGGACACTGAAGCTTTCTTT
TRBD2	TRBV28	once	TRBJ2-7	CASSLGTSGLNEQYF	TGTGCCAGCAGTTTGGGGACTAGCGGGTTAAACGAGCAGTACTTC
TRBD2	TRBV7-9	once	TRBJ2-1	CASRYTSGRSYNEQFF	TGTGCCAGCAGATATACTAGCGGGCGCTCCTACAATGAGCAGTTCTTC
TRBD2	TRBV9	NA	TRBJ2-5	CASSVASVAGWETQYF	TGTGCCAGCAGCGTAGCTAGTGTAGCGGGGTGGGAGACCCAGTACTTC
TRBD2	TRBV4-1	NA	TRBJ2-1	CASSPSSGSSYNEQFF	TGCGCCAGCAGCCCCTCTAGCGGTAGCTCCTACAATGAGCAGTTCTTC
TRBD1	TRBV6-1	NA	TRBJ2-3	CASSQGEDTQYF	TGTGCCAGCAGCCAGGGGGAAGATACGCAGTATTTT
NA	TRBV30	NA	TRBJ2-1	CAWSTTINEQFF	TGTGCCTGGAGCACAACCATTAATGAGCAGTTCTTC
NA	TRBV5-1	NA	TRBJ2-7	CASSYHPPGYEQYF	TGCGCCAGCAGCTACCACCCTCCAGGGTACGAGCAGTACTTC
NA	TRBV2	NA	TRBJ2-7	CASSEGPRMGEQYF	TGTGCCAGCAGTGAAGGGCCCAGGATGGGCGAGCAGTACTTC
NA	TRBV2	NA	TRBJ1-1	CASSDRTVGNTEAFF	TGTGCCAGCAGTGACCGGACAGTCGGGAACACTGAAGCTTTCTTT
NA	TRBV30	NA	TRBJ2-1	CAWSVGSGTGGFF	NA
TRBD2	TRBV5-1	NA	TRBJ2-1	CASSPQAGLDYNEQFF	TGCGCCAGCAGCCCCCAGGCGGGACTAGACTACAATGAGCAGTTCTTC
TRBD1	TRBV6-1	NA	TRBJ1-2	CASRASGTGYGYTF	TGTGCCAGCAGGGCTTCCGGGACAGGGTATGGCTACACCTTC
NA	TRBV4-1	NA	TRBJ2-2	CASSQLASGVTGELFF	TGCGCCAGCAGCCAACTCGCCAGCGGAGTAACCGGGGAGCTGTTTTTT
NA	TRBV4-2	NA	TRBJ2-3	CASSQDRGRDTQYF	TGTGCCAGCAGCCAAGATCGGGGGAGAGATACGCAGTATTTT
NA	TRBV15	NA	TRBJ2-7	CATSQGLYSYEQYF	TGTGCCACCAGCCAGGGACTCTACTCCTACGAGCAGTACTTC
TRBD2	TRBV5-4	NA	TRBJ2-1	CASRPGSGGAREQFF	TGTGCCAGCAGGCCAGGTAGCGGGGGGGCTCGGGAGCAGTTCTTC
TRBD2	TRBV2	few	TRBJ2-1	CASFRLAGVNEQFF	TGTGCCAGCTTCCGACTAGCGGGAGTCAATGAGCAGTTCTTC
TRBD1	TRBV9	NA	TRBJ2-7	CASSPPGQGSHEQYF	TGTGCCAGCAGCCCTCCGGGACAGGGTTCCCACGAGCAGTACTTC
TRBD2	TRBV28	NA	TRBJ2-1	CASSPTSGPYNEQFF	TGTGCCAGCAGCCCGACTAGCGGTCCTTACAATGAGCAGTTCTTC
NA	TRBV4-1	NA	TRBJ1-1	CASSQGERLNTEAFF	TGCGCCAGCAGCCAAGGAGAACGGTTGAACACTGAAGCTTTCTTT
NA	TRBV6-1	few	TRBJ1-4	CASSEALGGSGEKLFF	TGTGCCAGCAGTGAAGCTTTGGGAGGTTCGGGTGAAAAACTGTTTTTT
TRBD1	TRBV27	NA	TRBJ2-7	CASSSGQVPSEQYF	TGTGCCAGCAGTTCGGGACAGGTCCCTTCCGAGCAGTACTTC
NA	TRBV30	NA	TRBJ1-2	CAWSGGDYGYTF	TGTGCCTGGAGCGGCGGGGATTATGGCTACACCTTC